The clone carrying this TCR beta chain was detected once. What it binds is not known. This entry comes from a study of T-cell memory formation after mild COVID-19. Study-wide background: Clusters of TCRs were largely donor specific. Study-wide findings and caveats: Of the contracting clones, CD4+ ones lay mainly in CM and EM, and CD8+ ones in EMRA.

V was pared by 1 base and J by 2 bases, with 8 bases of the junction left unmatched. This CDR3 has 16 amino acids. Germline V gene sequence: CDR1 DFQATT, CDR2 SNEGSKA (reference sequence). From the 5' RACE reads, TCRdb called clonotypes with MiXCR, one entry per CDR3 protein. The table records under 300,000 distinct CDR3 sequences, 8% to 10% of them present only once. The chain uses TRBV20-1 and TRBJ2-1; 7 nucleotides line up with TRBD2. The specimen was PBMCs or a T cell subset sorted from them (not recorded which). The sequence derives from a young man who had mild COVID-19 (a few samples of this study predate the infection). Cell type and time point are not known. CDR3 protein: CSARGGLVGTYNEQFF. CDR3 in DNA: TGCAGTGCTAGAGGCGGACTAGTTGGAACCTACAATGAGCAGTTCTTC.